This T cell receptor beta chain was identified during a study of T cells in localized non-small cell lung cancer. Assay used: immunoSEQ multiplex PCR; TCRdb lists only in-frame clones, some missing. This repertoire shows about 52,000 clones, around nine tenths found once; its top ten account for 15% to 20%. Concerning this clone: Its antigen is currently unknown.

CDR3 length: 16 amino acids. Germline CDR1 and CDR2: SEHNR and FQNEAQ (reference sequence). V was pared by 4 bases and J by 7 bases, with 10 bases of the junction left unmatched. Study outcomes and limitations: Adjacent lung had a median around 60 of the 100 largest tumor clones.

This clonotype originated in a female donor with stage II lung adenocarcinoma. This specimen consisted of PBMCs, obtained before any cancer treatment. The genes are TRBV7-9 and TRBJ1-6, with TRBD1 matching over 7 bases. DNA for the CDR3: TGTGCCAGCAGCTGGCGACAGGGCGTGGGAAATTCACCCCTCCACTTT. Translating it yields CASSWRQGVGNSPLHF.